These 25 T cell receptor beta chains were sequenced from one sample in a study of siplizumab effects on memory and regulatory T cells. Libraries were prepared by immunoSEQ multiplex PCR; TCRdb keeps only in-frame clonotypes and omits some of them. This sample has 100,000 or so clones, with about 92% found just once. The specimen sequenced was CD4+ T cells sorted from blood. These receptors originate from a human donor in good health.

The rearrangement links TRBV11-2 to TRBJ2-1; 14 bases are a match to TRBD2. The CDR3 has 17 residues. Germline assignment: CDR1 SGHAT and CDR2 FQNNGV. V gave up 1 base and J gave up 5 bases; unmatched junction bases: 4. CDR3 nucleotide sequence: TGTGCCAGCAGCTTAGCGGGGACTAGCGGGAGTCACAATGAGCAGTTCTTC. The encoded protein is CASSLAGTSGSHNEQFF.

This clone was observed once. This chain joins TRBV6-1 and TRBJ2-7; TRBD1 might be the D (9 bases). Germline assignment: CDR1 MNHNS and CDR2 SASEGT. Deletions cut 6 bases from V and 1 base from J, with 25 bases between. The length of the CDR3 is 18 residues. The CDR3 DNA follows: TGTGCCAGCAGCGAACAGGGGGCGTCTAGCGGGCGATCCTACGAGCAGTACTTC. Translation: CASSEQGASSGRSYEQYF.

This rearrangement joins TRBV5-6 to TRBJ2-3; D is perhaps TRBD2 (6 bases). V lost 1 base and J lost 1, with 10 bases in between. CDR3 size: 15 residues. Germline CDR1 and CDR2: SGHDT and YYEEEE. CDR3 nucleotides: TGTGCCAGCAGCTTGAGGAGGAGGGGCACAGATACGCAGTATTTT. Its protein is CASSLRRRGTDTQYF.

This chain uses TRBV5-1 with TRBJ2-2; D call uncertain. Germline V gene sequence: CDR1 SGHRS, CDR2 YFSETQ. The CDR3 runs 14 residues. Trimming removed 3 bases at V and 6 bases at J, with 12 bases between. The DNA for the CDR3 is TGCGCCAGCAGCTCCTCTCCGGAAGCCGGGGAGCTGTTTTTT. Translated, it gives CASSSSPEAGELFF.

The chain is built from TRBV4-1 and TRBJ2-1, with D uncertain. Germline V gives CDR1 MGHRA, CDR2 YSYEKL. The CDR3 is 16 amino acids. V lost 1 base, J lost 0 bases, and 10 bases lay in between. The DNA for the CDR3 is TGCGCCAGCAGCCAAGGTCGAGGTGGCTCCTACAATGAGCAGTTCTTC. Translation gives CASSQGRGGSYNEQFF.

The rearrangement links TRBV28 to TRBJ2-7; no reliable D call. Trimming removed 2 bases from V and 4 bases from J, with 9 bases in between. There are 13 residues in the CDR3. CDR1 and CDR2 from the germline V gene are MDHEN and SYDVKM. The CDR3 reads CASSLGVSYEQYF. For the CDR3, the DNA is TGTGCCAGCAGTTTAGGGGTCTCGTACGAGCAGTACTTC.

V gene TRBV6-1 combines with J gene TRBJ2-4; 11 bases fit TRBD1. The CDR3 runs to 16 residues. Germline loops: CDR1 MNHNS, CDR2 SASEGT. V shed 4 bases, J shed 2 bases, and the junction held 4 bases outside the gene matches. CDR3 region: CASSGTGGAPKNIQYF. CDR3 in DNA: TGTGCCAGCAGTGGGACAGGGGGCGCCCCCAAAAACATTCAGTACTTC.

The V and J genes are TRBV20-1 and TRBJ1-2; D gene uncertain. This CDR3 comprises 10 residues. The germline V and J ends were trimmed by 1 base and 7 bases, with 4 bases remaining between them. From germline, CDR1 is DFQATT and CDR2 SNEGSKA (reference sequence). In nucleotides, the CDR3 is TGCAGTGCTAGAGCTGTTGGCTACACCTTC. This translates into CSARAVGYTF.

The CDR3 spells CASSDSTRWHNEQFF. The CDR3 bases are TGTGCCAGCAGTGACTCGACCAGGTGGCACAATGAGCAGTTCTTC. The V and J genes are TRBV2 and TRBJ2-1; no firm D call. The CDR3 length is 15 residues. Germline loops: CDR1 SNHLY, CDR2 FYNNEI. Trimming cost V 3 bases and J 5 bases, with 14 bases left between them.

V usage is TRBV30 and J usage is TRBJ1-3; D is unresolved. The V end was cut by 1 base, the J end by 0 bases, with 4 bases between. CDR3 size: 13 residues. Germline-derived CDR1 and CDR2 are GTSNPN and SVGIG (reference sequence). CDR3 bases: TGTGCCTGGAGTGGGGGCTCTGGAAACACCATATATTTT. Residues: CAWSGGSGNTIYF.

The chain joins TRBV7-3 to TRBJ2-3; 10 nucleotides align to TRBD2. Looked up from germline, CDR1 is SGHTA and CDR2 is FQGTGA. The CDR3 totals 14 residues. With 9 bases clipped from V and 2 bases from J, the junction kept 5 bases outside the gene matches. The CDR3 DNA sequence: TGTGCCAGTTCTAGCGGGGGAAACACAGATACGCAGTATTTT. It is translated as CASSSGGNTDTQYF.

This chain joins TRBV28 and TRBJ2-5; TRBD2 is a possible D gene (5 bases). Germline V lookup: CDR1 MDHEN, CDR2 SYDVKM. The CDR3 covers 15 residues. The V gene lost 2 bases and the J gene lost 2 bases, with 12 bases spanning the gap. CDR3: CASSLPGVGQETQYF. DNA for the CDR3: TGTGCCAGCAGTTTACCCGGGGTAGGGCAAGAGACCCAGTACTTC. Combining the CDR3 with reference TRBV28 and TRBJ2-5 gives the whole variable domain DVKVTQSSRYLVKRTGEKVFLECVQDMDHENMFWYRQDPGLGLRLIYFSYDVKMKEKGDIPEGYSVSREKKERFSLILESASTNQTSMYLCASSLPGVGQETQYFGPGTRLLVL.

The chain has TRBV5-8 and TRBJ2-5; TRBD2 agrees at 8 bases. Losses at the gene ends were 7 bases for V and 5 bases for J; bases not matched to a gene: 7. The CDR3 length is 13 residues. Germline V gene data show CDR1 as SGHTS and CDR2 as YDEGEE. The chain's CDR3 is CASGHSGTETQYF. The CDR3 DNA is TGTGCCAGCGGCCATAGCGGGACGGAGACCCAGTACTTC.

The chain couples TRBV6-1 to TRBJ1-3; 8 nucleotides agree with TRBD1. The V gene's germline CDR1 is MNHNS and CDR2 SASEGT. The CDR3 covers 15 residues. After removal of 4 bases from V and 2 bases from J, the junction contained 4 bases not matched to a gene. Here the CDR3 DNA reads TGTGCCAGCAGTGGGACAGGGAGGACTGGAAACACCATATATTTT. The encoded protein is CASSGTGRTGNTIYF.

The genes are TRBV10-2 and TRBJ1-4; 9 positions agree with TRBD1. The CDR3 has 14 amino acids. Per the germline V gene, CDR1 is WSHSY and CDR2 is SAAADI. Losses at the gene ends were 7 bases for V and 5 bases for J; bases not matched to a gene: 5. The CDR3 protein is CASKNRGLNEKLFF. CDR3 nucleotides: TGCGCCAGCAAGAACAGGGGGCTCAATGAAAAACTGTTTTTT.

The V and J genes are TRBV11-3 and TRBJ2-3, with D perhaps TRBD1 or TRBD2 (6 bases each). CDR1 and CDR2 from the germline V gene are SGHNT and YENEEA. V was cut by 1 base and J by 5 bases, with 13 bases left in between. The CDR3 loop spans 15 amino acids. The CDR3 nucleotides read TGTGCCAGCAGCTTAGGGGGGGCTCCCGGAGATACGCAGTATTTT. Its translation is CASSLGGAPGDTQYF.

The CDR3 coding sequence is TGTGCCAGCAGCCCCTACCATAATTCACCCCTCCACTTT. Amino acid sequence: CASSPYHNSPLHF. This sequence joins TRBV11-2 and TRBJ1-6, with D uncertain. Between the trimmed V and J ends, which lost 5 bases and 5 bases, there was a span of 7 bases. The CDR3 contains 13 residues. Germline V gene data show CDR1 as SGHAT and CDR2 as FQNNGV.

The chain has TRBV19 and TRBJ1-1, with D perhaps TRBD1 (5 bases). V lost 5 bases and J lost 3, with 13 bases in between. CDR1 is LNHDA, CDR2 SQIVND, per germline (reference sequence). The CDR3 covers 14 residues. CDR3 bases: TGTGCCAGTAGTGGCCAACGAGGGGACACTGAAGCTTTCTTT. It is translated as CASSGQRGDTEAFF.

The J gene is TRBJ2-7, the V gene TRBV11-2; 8 bases line up with TRBD1. Trimming removed 5 bases from V and 0 bases from J; junction bases left unmatched: 3. The CDR3 spans 14 residues. Germline lookup yields CDR1 SGHAT and CDR2 FQNNGV. The DNA for the CDR3 is TGTGCCAGCAGCCGGGACAGGAGCTCCTACGAGCAGTACTTC. It translates to CASSRDRSSYEQYF.

The sample holds a few counts of this clone. The V and J genes are TRBV10-1 and TRBJ2-1; D is perhaps TRBD2 (6 bases). The V end lost 6 bases, the J end lost 6 bases, and 15 bases lay between the germline ends. This CDR3 is 14 amino acids long. Per the germline V gene, CDR1 is WNHNN and CDR2 is SYGVQD (reference sequence). CDR3 protein: CASRVTSEGNEQFF. In DNA form, the CDR3 reads TGCGCCAGCAGGGTGACTAGTGAAGGCAATGAGCAGTTCTTC.

The chain has TRBV6-1 and TRBJ2-7; no clear D. Per the germline V gene, CDR1 is MNHNS and CDR2 is SASEGT. V was trimmed by 6 bases and J by 0 bases, leaving 6 bases between them. The CDR3 contains 12 residues. The CDR3 here is CASRKSSYEQYF. In DNA form, the CDR3 reads TGTGCCAGCAGGAAAAGCTCCTACGAGCAGTACTTC.

V usage is TRBV29-1 and J usage is TRBJ2-3; tentative D call: TRBD2 (5 bases). V was cut by 5 bases and J by 2 bases, with 14 bases left in between. The germline gives CDR1 SQVTM, CDR2 ANQGSEA. This CDR3 is 14 amino acids long. DNA for the CDR3: TGCAGCGTTCGGCTAGCAGCCACCACAGATACGCAGTATTTT. Protein sequence: CSVRLAATTDTQYF.

The chain combines TRBV11-2 with TRBJ2-1, with D possibly being TRBD1 or TRBD2 (5 bases each). The V end lost 11 bases, the J end lost 4 bases, and 15 bases lay between the germline ends. Germline CDR1 and CDR2: SGHAT and FQNNGV. The CDR3 is 13 amino acids. The CDR3 sequence is CACDRGVYNEQFF. The CDR3 DNA sequence: TGTGCCTGCGATCGGGGCGTGTACAATGAGCAGTTCTTC.

The chain uses TRBV5-1 and TRBJ1-4; TRBD1 matches at 7 bases. This CDR3 is 16 amino acids long. Germline trimming cut 5 bases from V and 0 bases from J; bases unmatched to any gene: 7. CDR1 and CDR2 (germline): SGHRS, YFSETQ. The CDR3 loop reads CASSPPTGATNEKLFF. In nucleotides, the CDR3 is TGCGCCAGCAGTCCTCCTACAGGGGCAACTAATGAAAAACTGTTTTTT.

J is TRBJ1-1 and V is TRBV15; D unclear. The ends were cut back, 0 bases at V and 1 base at J, with 3 bases in the middle. CDR3 length equals 13 residues. CDR1 and CDR2 (germline): LNHNV, YYDKDF (reference sequence). CDR3 loop: CATSREPNTEAFF. The CDR3 nucleotides read TGTGCCACCAGCAGAGAACCGAACACTGAAGCTTTCTTT.